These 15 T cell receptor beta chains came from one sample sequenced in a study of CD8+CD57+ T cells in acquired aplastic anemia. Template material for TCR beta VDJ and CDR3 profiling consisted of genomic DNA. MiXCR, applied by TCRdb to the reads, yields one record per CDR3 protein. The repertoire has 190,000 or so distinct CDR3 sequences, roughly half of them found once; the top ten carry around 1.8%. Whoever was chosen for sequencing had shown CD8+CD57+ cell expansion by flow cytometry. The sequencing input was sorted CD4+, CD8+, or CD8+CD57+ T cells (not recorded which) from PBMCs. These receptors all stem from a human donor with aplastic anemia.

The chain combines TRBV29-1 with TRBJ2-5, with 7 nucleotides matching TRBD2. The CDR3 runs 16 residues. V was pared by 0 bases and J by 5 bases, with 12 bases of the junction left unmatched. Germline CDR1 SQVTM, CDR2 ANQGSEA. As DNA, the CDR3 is TGCAGCGTTGAAGAAGAGAGGGACTATGGGGCGGAGACCCAGTACTTC. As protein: CSVEEERDYGAETQYF.

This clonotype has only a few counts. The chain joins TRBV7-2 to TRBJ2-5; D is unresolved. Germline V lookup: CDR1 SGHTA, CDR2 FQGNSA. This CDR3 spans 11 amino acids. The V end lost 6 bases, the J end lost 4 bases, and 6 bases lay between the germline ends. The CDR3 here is CASRYAETQYF. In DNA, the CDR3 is TGTGCCAGCAGATACGCAGAGACCCAGTACTTC.

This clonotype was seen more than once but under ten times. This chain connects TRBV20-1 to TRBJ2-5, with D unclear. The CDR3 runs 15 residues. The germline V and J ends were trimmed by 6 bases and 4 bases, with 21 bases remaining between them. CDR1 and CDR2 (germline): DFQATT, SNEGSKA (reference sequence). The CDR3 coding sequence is TGCAGTGCCGCCCCTCTGGTCGCAGGAGCAGAGACCCAGTACTTC. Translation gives CSAAPLVAGAETQYF.

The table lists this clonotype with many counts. The CDR3 sequence: CASSYGGSGANVLTF. CDR3 coding DNA: TGTGCCAGCAGTTACGGGGGGTCCGGGGCCAACGTCCTGACTTTC. The chain uses TRBV6-5 and TRBJ2-6; the D gene is possibly TRBD2 (6 bases). With 2 bases removed from V and 4 bases from J, the gap between germline ends came to 9 bases. Per the germline V gene, CDR1 is MNHEY and CDR2 is SVGAGI. CDR3 size: 15 residues.

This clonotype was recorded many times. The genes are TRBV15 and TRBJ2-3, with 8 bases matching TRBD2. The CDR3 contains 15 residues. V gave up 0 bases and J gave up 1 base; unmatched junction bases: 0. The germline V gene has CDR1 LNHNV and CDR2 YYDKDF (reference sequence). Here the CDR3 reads CATSRERGGTDTQYF. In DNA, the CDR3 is TGTGCCACCAGCAGAGAGCGGGGGGGCACAGATACGCAGTATTTT. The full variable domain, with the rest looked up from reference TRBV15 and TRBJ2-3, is DAMVIQNPRYQVTQFGKPVTLSCSQTLNHNVMYWYQQKSSQAPKLLFHYYDKDFNNEADTPDNFQSRRPNTSFCFLDIRSPGLGDTAMYLCATSRERGGTDTQYFGPGTRLTVL.

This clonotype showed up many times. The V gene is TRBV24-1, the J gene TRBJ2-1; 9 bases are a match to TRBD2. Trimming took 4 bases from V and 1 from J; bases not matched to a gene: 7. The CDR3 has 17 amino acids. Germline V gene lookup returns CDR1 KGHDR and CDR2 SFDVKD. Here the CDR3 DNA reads TGTGCCACCAGTGACGTTAGCGGGAGTCATTCCTACAATGAGCAGTTCTTC. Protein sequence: CATSDVSGSHSYNEQFF.

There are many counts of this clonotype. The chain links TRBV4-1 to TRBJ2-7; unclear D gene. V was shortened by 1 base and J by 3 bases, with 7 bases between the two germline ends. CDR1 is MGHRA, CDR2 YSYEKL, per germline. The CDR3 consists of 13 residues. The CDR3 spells CASSQVWGYEQYF. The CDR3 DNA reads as TGCGCCAGCAGCCAAGTGTGGGGCTACGAGCAGTACTTC.

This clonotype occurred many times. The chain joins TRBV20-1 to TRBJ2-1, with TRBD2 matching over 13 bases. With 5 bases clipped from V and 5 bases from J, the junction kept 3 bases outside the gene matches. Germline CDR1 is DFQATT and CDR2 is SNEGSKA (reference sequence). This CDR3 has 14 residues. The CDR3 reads CSAGTSGKHNEQFF. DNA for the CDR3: TGCAGTGCTGGGACTAGCGGGAAACACAATGAGCAGTTCTTC.

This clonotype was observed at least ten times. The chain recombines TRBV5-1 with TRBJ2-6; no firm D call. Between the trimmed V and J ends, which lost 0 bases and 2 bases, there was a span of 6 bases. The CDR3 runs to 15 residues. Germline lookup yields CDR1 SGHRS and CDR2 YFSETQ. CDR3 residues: CASSLDRPGANVLTF. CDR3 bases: TGCGCCAGCAGCTTGGACCGGCCTGGGGCCAACGTCCTGACTTTC.

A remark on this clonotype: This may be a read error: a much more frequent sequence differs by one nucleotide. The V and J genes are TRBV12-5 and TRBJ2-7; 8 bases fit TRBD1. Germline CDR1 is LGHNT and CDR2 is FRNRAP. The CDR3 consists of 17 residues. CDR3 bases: TGTGCTAGTGGTTTGGTAAAGGGACAGGCGACCTCCTACGAGCTGTACTTC. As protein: CASGLVKGQATSYELYF.

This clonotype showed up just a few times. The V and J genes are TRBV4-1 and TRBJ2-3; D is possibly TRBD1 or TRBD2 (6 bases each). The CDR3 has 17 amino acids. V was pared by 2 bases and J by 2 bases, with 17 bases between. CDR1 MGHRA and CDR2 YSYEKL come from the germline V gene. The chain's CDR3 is CASSQPPGGLITDTQYF. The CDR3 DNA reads TGCGCCAGCAGCCAACCCCCCGGGGGCCTGATCACAGATACGCAGTATTTT.

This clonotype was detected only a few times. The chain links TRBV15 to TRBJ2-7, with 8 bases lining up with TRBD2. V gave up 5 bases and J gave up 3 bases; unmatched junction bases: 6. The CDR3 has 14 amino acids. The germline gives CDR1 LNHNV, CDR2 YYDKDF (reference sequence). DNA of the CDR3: TGTGCCACCAGCCCCGGGGGGGAAGACTACGAGCAGTACTTC. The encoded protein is CATSPGGEDYEQYF. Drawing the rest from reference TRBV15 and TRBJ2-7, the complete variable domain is DAMVIQNPRYQVTQFGKPVTLSCSQTLNHNVMYWYQQKSSQAPKLLFHYYDKDFNNEADTPDNFQSRRPNTSFCFLDIRSPGLGDTAMYLCATSPGGEDYEQYFGPGTRLTVT.

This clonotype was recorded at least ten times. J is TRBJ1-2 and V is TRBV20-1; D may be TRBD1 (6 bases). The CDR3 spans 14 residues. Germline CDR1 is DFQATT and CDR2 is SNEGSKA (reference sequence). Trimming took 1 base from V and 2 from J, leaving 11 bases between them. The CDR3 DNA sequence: TGCAGTGCTAGAGTCTTTCAGGGGAACTATGGCTACACCTTC. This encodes CSARVFQGNYGYTF.

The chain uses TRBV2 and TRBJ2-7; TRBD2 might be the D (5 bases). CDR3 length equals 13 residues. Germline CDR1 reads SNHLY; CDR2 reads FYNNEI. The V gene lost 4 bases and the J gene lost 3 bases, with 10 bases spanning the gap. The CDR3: CASSGTPGYEQYF. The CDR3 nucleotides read TGTGCCAGCAGTGGGACTCCCGGCTACGAGCAGTACTTC. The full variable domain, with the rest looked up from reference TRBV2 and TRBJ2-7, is EPEVTQTPSHQVTQMGQEVILRCVPISNHLYFYWYRQILGQKVEFLVSFYNNEISEKSEIFDDQFSVERPDGSNFTLKIRSTKLEDSAMYFCASSGTPGYEQYFGPGTRLTVT.

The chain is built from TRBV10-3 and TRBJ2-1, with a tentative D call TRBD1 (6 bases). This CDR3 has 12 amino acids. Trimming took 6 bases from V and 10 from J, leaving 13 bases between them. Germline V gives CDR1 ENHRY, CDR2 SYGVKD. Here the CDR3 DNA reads TGTGCCATCAGGGATACAGGGTACGAGCAGTTCTTC. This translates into CAIRDTGYEQFF.